One sample yielded the 30 T cell receptor beta chains listed below, sequenced in a study of T cell changes during pregnancy in multiple sclerosis. Generated by immunoSEQ multiplex PCR, the TCRdb table keeps only in-frame clones and is missing some. The sample has about 76,000 clones, 93% seen once; the top ten hold 2.5%. The specimen comprised peripheral blood, sampled in the second trimester of pregnancy. These receptors came from a female donor with multiple sclerosis, enrolled in a pregnancy study.

The chain uses TRBV7-2 and TRBJ2-7; TRBD1 matches 10 bases. CDR3 length: 15 residues. The V segment lost 5 bases and the J segment 0 bases; nucleotides outside the gene matches: 4. Germline V gene sequence: CDR1 SGHTA, CDR2 FQGNSA. CDR3 loop: CASSLRTGGSYEQYF. As DNA, the CDR3 is TGTGCCAGCAGCCTGAGGACAGGGGGCTCCTACGAGCAGTACTTC.

The rearrangement joins TRBV7-9 to TRBJ2-2; 8 bases line up with TRBD2. Germline V lookup: CDR1 SEHNR, CDR2 FQNEAQ (reference sequence). Losses at the gene ends were 6 bases for V and 3 bases for J; bases not matched to a gene: 6. The CDR3 totals 15 residues. The DNA of the CDR3 is TGTGCCAGCAGTCCGGAACTAGCGGACACCGGGGAGCTGTTTTTT. It yields the protein CASSPELADTGELFF.

The chain uses TRBV4-1 and TRBJ1-1, with a tentative D call TRBD1 (6 bases). V shed 4 bases and J shed 1 base, with 7 bases lying between them. Germline assignment: CDR1 MGHRA and CDR2 YSYEKL. The CDR3 sequence is 13 residues long. DNA for the CDR3: TGCGCCAGCAGCCTGGGACAGAACACTGAAGCTTTCTTT. It translates to CASSLGQNTEAFF.

The V gene is TRBV7-8, the J gene TRBJ2-7; 11 positions match TRBD1. The CDR3 has 15 amino acids. CDR1 and CDR2 from the germline V gene are SGHVS and FQNEAQ. The junction had 4 bases not matched to a gene; V was cut back by 0 bases and J by 6 bases. CDR3 loop: CASSLAGGQGAEQYF. The CDR3 region has the DNA TGTGCCAGCAGCTTAGCGGGTGGACAGGGGGCCGAGCAGTACTTC.

The CDR3 DNA reads as TGTGCCAGCAGTGAACTGGCACCCTACACCGGGGAGCTGTTTTTT. Its translation: CASSELAPYTGELFF. The chain joins TRBV6-1 to TRBJ2-2, with D hard to call. Germline V gene sequence: CDR1 MNHNS, CDR2 SASEGT. V was shortened by 2 bases and J by 3 bases, with 10 bases between the two germline ends. CDR3 length equals 15 residues.

The chain joins TRBV18 to TRBJ2-3; D may be TRBD1 (5 bases). Germline loops: CDR1 KGHSH, CDR2 LQKENI. Deletions cut 1 base from V and 5 bases from J, with 10 bases between. The CDR3 is 14 amino acids. CDR3 sequence (DNA): TGTGCCAGCTCACCACTTGGGGCCCGAGATACGCAGTATTTT. Protein product: CASSPLGARDTQYF.

The genes are TRBV5-1 and TRBJ2-6; D is ambiguous. The germline gives CDR1 SGHRS, CDR2 YFSETQ. The CDR3 is made up of 15 amino acids. V was trimmed by 1 base and J by 3 bases, leaving 8 bases between them. The CDR3 here is CASSLPGDGANVLTF. The DNA for the CDR3 is TGCGCCAGCAGCTTGCCGGGTGATGGGGCCAACGTCCTGACTTTC.

This chain joins TRBV7-8 and TRBJ2-7; the match to TRBD2 covers 9 bases. The CDR3 runs 16 residues. After removal of 1 base from V and 2 bases from J, the junction contained 6 bases not matched to a gene. Germline CDR1 and CDR2: SGHVS and FQNEAQ. CDR3 coding DNA: TGTGCCAGCAGCTTAGGGGTAGCGGGGGCTACCTACGAGCAGTACTTC. It is translated as CASSLGVAGATYEQYF.

The table lists this clone with a count of one. The genes are TRBV5-4 and TRBJ1-2; tentatively, D is TRBD1 (5 bases). The germline gives CDR1 SGHNT, CDR2 YYREEE (reference sequence). Between the trimmed V and J ends, which lost 1 base and 3 bases, there was a span of 13 bases. This CDR3 is 15 amino acids long. The CDR3 DNA reads as TGTGCCAGCAGCTTGTGGGGGGACTGGGACTATGGCTACACCTTC. Translation gives CASSLWGDWDYGYTF.

J is TRBJ1-3 and V is TRBV4-1, with D unclear. Trimming pared 1 base from V and 0 bases from J, leaving 7 bases between. Germline V CDR1 and CDR2: MGHRA, YSYEKL. The CDR3 is 15 amino acids. For the CDR3, the DNA is TGCGCCAGCAGCCAAGGCTACTACTCTGGAAACACCATATATTTT. Amino acid sequence: CASSQGYYSGNTIYF.

The V call is TRBV5-6, the J call TRBJ1-2; D is perhaps TRBD1 (6 bases). Germline V gives CDR1 SGHDT, CDR2 YYEEEE. V lost 0 bases and J 8 bases, leaving 23 bases between the germline ends. There are 17 residues in the CDR3. The CDR3 loop is CASSLGLDSPRGGGYTF. As DNA, the CDR3 is TGTGCCAGCAGCTTGGGTTTGGACAGTCCCCGGGGTGGAGGCTACACCTTC. The full variable domain, in which reference TRBV5-6 and TRBJ1-2 provide the parts outside the CDR3, is DAGVTQSPTHLIKTRGQQVTLRCSPKSGHDTVSWYQQALGQGPQFIFQYYEEEERQRGNFPDRFSGHQFPNYSSELNVNALLLGDSALYLCASSLGLDSPRGGGYTFGSGTRLTVV.

This clone turned up a few times. The chain couples TRBV27 to TRBJ1-1; 7 bases match TRBD1. Trimming removed 7 bases from V and 1 base from J; junction bases left unmatched: 6. Looked up from germline, CDR1 is MNHEY and CDR2 is SMNVEV (reference sequence). The CDR3 has 14 residues. Here the CDR3 reads CASNRQGPNTEAFF. The CDR3, as DNA: TGTGCCAGCAACAGACAGGGCCCGAACACTGAAGCTTTCTTT.

The chain combines TRBV7-3 with TRBJ1-1; D remains ambiguous. The V gene lost 2 bases and the J gene lost 0 bases, with 19 bases spanning the gap. The CDR3 covers 18 residues. Germline V gene sequence: CDR1 SGHTA, CDR2 FQGTGA. CDR3 in amino acids: CASSLVAGGRTLNTEAFF. CDR3 nucleotide sequence: TGTGCCAGCAGCTTAGTGGCTGGTGGCCGAACCTTGAACACTGAAGCTTTCTTT.

The CDR3 coding sequence is TGTGCCAGCAGTTCGGGGACTAGCGGGAGAAGGCAGCAGTTCTTC. It is translated as CASSSGTSGRRQQFF. The rearrangement joins TRBV6-5 to TRBJ2-1, with 14 bases that match TRBD2. The trim removed 4 bases at V and 11 bases at J, leaving 7 bases unmatched. The length of the CDR3 is 15 residues. Germline lookup yields CDR1 MNHEY and CDR2 SVGAGI.

This chain joins TRBV6-1 and TRBJ1-5; perhaps TRBD1 as D (5 bases). The CDR3 runs 13 residues. CDR1 is MNHNS and CDR2 is SASEGT in the germline V gene. V was shortened by 6 bases and J by 3 bases, with 9 bases between the two germline ends. CDR3 coding DNA: TGTGCCAGCAGGGACACCCCCAATCAGCCCCAGCATTTT. Residues: CASRDTPNQPQHF.

V is TRBV19 and J is TRBJ2-3; a weak D match, TRBD2 (6 bases). Trimming shortened V by 6 bases and J by 3 bases, and 10 bases separated the two germline ends. Germline loops: CDR1 LNHDA, CDR2 SQIVND (reference sequence). The CDR3 runs to 13 residues. CDR3 region: CASSGSRTDTQYF. The CDR3 DNA is TGTGCCAGTAGCGGGAGTAGGACAGATACGCAGTATTTT.

This chain connects TRBV9 to TRBJ2-2, with TRBD2 matching 7 bases. V lost 0 bases and J lost 6; bases outside the gene matches: 2. There are 14 residues in the CDR3. Germline V gene sequence: CDR1 SGDLS, CDR2 YYNGEE. Here the CDR3 reads CASSVGEGPGELFF. The CDR3 region has the DNA TGTGCCAGCAGCGTAGGGGAGGGCCCCGGGGAGCTGTTTTTT.

This sequence joins TRBV13 and TRBJ1-2; D unresolved. CDR3 length: 13 residues. Trimming left V 1 base short and J 5 bases short, with 8 bases between. Germline lookup yields CDR1 PRHDT and CDR2 FYEKMQ (reference sequence). This CDR3 is CASSLVAGYGYTF. In DNA form, the CDR3 reads TGTGCCAGCAGCTTAGTGGCGGGGTATGGCTACACCTTC.

The rearrangement joins TRBV15 to TRBJ2-5, with 10 bases matching TRBD2. This CDR3 is 15 amino acids long. V was pared by 7 bases and J by 4 bases, with 9 bases of the junction left unmatched. Germline CDR1 and CDR2: LNHNV and YYDKDF (reference sequence). The CDR3 coding sequence is TGTGCCACCACCGGGGGAAAGCGGGGGGGAGAGACCCAGTACTTC. Translation gives CATTGGKRGGETQYF.

The J gene is TRBJ2-7, the V gene TRBV9; D is ambiguous. The V end was cut by 3 bases, the J end by 3 bases, with 10 bases between. CDR1 and CDR2 from the germline V gene are SGDLS and YYNGEE. CDR3 size: 13 residues. CDR3: CASSAPRSYEQYF. CDR3 coding DNA: TGTGCCAGCAGCGCCCCCCGTAGCTACGAGCAGTACTTC.

The CDR3 region has the DNA TGTGCCAGTAGTCTCCGGGGACTAGACGAGCAGTACTTC. Translation: CASSLRGLDEQYF. The rearrangement links TRBV19 to TRBJ2-7; TRBD2 matches at 8 bases. J was trimmed by 5 bases and V by 5 bases; bases with no gene match: 5. The CDR3 length is 13 residues. The V gene's germline CDR1 is LNHDA and CDR2 SQIVND (reference sequence).

About this clone itself: The junction departs from germline at one end; a sequencing error may be responsible. The V and J genes are TRBV14 and TRBJ2-7, with a possible D match to TRBD1 (6 bases). CDR1 SGHDN and CDR2 FVKESK come from the germline V gene. The CDR3 has 14 amino acids. CDR3 coding DNA: TGTGCCAGCAGCGAAGACCTACAGGGACCCGAGCAGTACTTC. Encoded protein: CASSEDLQGPEQYF.

This rearrangement joins TRBV14 to TRBJ2-1, with D unclear. V was trimmed by 4 bases and J by 8 bases, leaving 12 bases between them. Germline V gene lookup returns CDR1 SGHDN and CDR2 FVKESK. CDR3 length: 13 amino acids. CDR3: CASSPFVGHEQFF. CDR3 in DNA: TGTGCCAGCAGCCCATTCGTTGGCCATGAGCAGTTCTTC.

The V gene is TRBV15, the J gene TRBJ2-2; TRBD2 matches at 8 bases. In germline, CDR1 is LNHNV, CDR2 YYDKDF (reference sequence). This CDR3 comprises 14 residues. The ends lost 5 bases at V and 7 bases at J; junction bases unmatched: 6. CDR3: CATSGRGGIGELFF. The CDR3 nucleotides are TGTGCCACCAGCGGTCGGGGGGGAATCGGGGAGCTGTTTTTT.

J is TRBJ2-7 and V is TRBV5-1; 8 nucleotides agree with TRBD1. The CDR3 is 14 amino acids. Looked up from germline, CDR1 is SGHRS and CDR2 is YFSETQ. The V and J ends lost 4 bases and 2 bases, in that order; junction bases with no gene match: 5. CDR3: CASSKGTGTYEQYF. CDR3 coding DNA: TGCGCCAGCAGCAAGGGGACAGGTACCTACGAGCAGTACTTC.

The chain has TRBV5-6 and TRBJ2-3, with D tentatively TRBD2 (6 bases). Germline V lookup: CDR1 SGHDT, CDR2 YYEEEE. The germline V and J ends were trimmed by 2 bases and 0 bases, with 10 bases remaining between them. CDR3 length: 15 residues. The CDR3 coding sequence is TGTGCCAGCAGCTTAGGGGACTCTAGCACAGATACGCAGTATTTT. Translated, it gives CASSLGDSSTDTQYF.

The V call is TRBV25-1, the J call TRBJ1-2; TRBD1 aligns across 11 bases. The CDR3 has 15 amino acids. V shed 8 bases and J 7 bases; nucleotides not matched to a gene: 12. Per the germline V gene, CDR1 is MGHDK and CDR2 is SYGVNS. The CDR3, as DNA: TGTGCCAGCGGACAGGGACAGGGGGGATCCTCTGGCTACACCTTC. Translated: CASGQGQGGSSGYTF.

The V call is TRBV7-9, the J call TRBJ1-2; no clear D gene. This CDR3 spans 12 amino acids. Looked up from germline, CDR1 is SEHNR and CDR2 is FQNEAQ (reference sequence). V was shortened by 5 bases and J by 4 bases, with 8 bases between the two germline ends. Here the CDR3 DNA reads TGTGCCAGCAGCCCCTCGAGCTATGGCTACACCTTC. Amino acids: CASSPSSYGYTF.

The rearrangement joins TRBV25-1 to TRBJ2-5, with D maybe TRBD1 (7 bases). V dropped 5 bases and J dropped 5 bases, with 15 bases sitting between them. CDR3 length: 14 residues. Germline CDR1 is MGHDK and CDR2 is SYGVNS. This chain's CDR3 is CASSSPGGWETQYF. For the CDR3, the DNA is TGTGCCAGCAGTTCCCCAGGGGGGTGGGAGACCCAGTACTTC.

The rearrangement joins TRBV14 to TRBJ1-2, with D uncertain. This CDR3 contains 13 residues. Between the trimmed V and J ends, which lost 1 base and 4 bases, there was a span of 7 bases. In germline, CDR1 is SGHDN, CDR2 FVKESK. CDR3 sequence: CASSQGGGYGYTF. The CDR3 nucleotides are TGTGCCAGCAGCCAAGGAGGAGGCTATGGCTACACCTTC.